A selection of T cell receptor beta chains follows, all from one sample in a study of cytomegalovirus exposure and HLA in healthy donors. Clones were read by immunoSEQ multiplex PCR, and TCRdb kept only the in-frame ones, dropping some. The sample includes roughly 100,000 clones, around four fifths of them seen just once. Specimen: PBMCs. These receptors all stem from a man aged 35-49 years in good health and CMV-seronegative. The CDR3 runs from the conserved cysteine through the conserved F or W. Fields, in order: V gene, D gene, J gene, clone size, CDR3 protein, CDR3 DNA. A D gene is named only where the DNA matches it firmly. Clone size appears in some rows only: once, few, many, or a class for an expanded clone.

V gene: TRBV5-1
D gene: .
J gene: TRBJ2-7
clone size: .
CDR3 protein: CASSSRGIGTYEQYF
CDR3 DNA: TGCGCCAGCAGCTCACGGGGTATCGGAACCTACGAGCAGTACTTC

V gene: TRBV28
D gene: .
J gene: TRBJ2-7
clone size: few
CDR3 protein: CASKVGSVGNYEQYF
CDR3 DNA: TGTGCCAGCAAAGTTGGTAGCGTAGGTAACTACGAGCAGTACTTC

V gene: TRBV2
D gene: .
J gene: TRBJ1-1
clone size: .
CDR3 protein: CASSRESRQMNTEAFF
CDR3 DNA: TGTGCCAGCAGTCGCGAGTCTAGACAGATGAACACTGAAGCTTTCTTT

V gene: TRBV9
D gene: .
J gene: TRBJ2-1
clone size: once
CDR3 protein: CASSGRVVNEQFF
CDR3 DNA: TGTGCCAGCAGCGGCAGGGTGGTCAATGAGCAGTTCTTC

V gene: TRBV4-3
D gene: .
J gene: TRBJ2-2
clone size: .
CDR3 protein: CASSQDLAGAVKTGELFF
CDR3 DNA: TGCGCCAGCAGCCAAGATTTGGCGGGGGCGGTAAAAACCGGGGAGCTGTTTTTT

V gene: TRBV30
D gene: .
J gene: TRBJ1-5
clone size: .
CDR3 protein: CAWSPFREYQPQHF
CDR3 DNA: TGTGCCTGGAGTCCGTTCCGGGAGTATCAGCCCCAGCATTTT

V gene: TRBV7-3
D gene: TRBD1
J gene: TRBJ2-7
clone size: .
CDR3 protein: CASSSTGGLGDEQYF
CDR3 DNA: TGTGCCAGCAGCTCCACAGGGGGCTTAGGGGACGAGCAGTACTTC

V gene: TRBV5-4
D gene: TRBD2
J gene: TRBJ2-7
clone size: .
CDR3 protein: CASSLEAGPSYEQYF
CDR3 DNA: TGTGCCAGCAGCTTGGAAGCGGGGCCCTCCTACGAGCAGTACTTC

V gene: TRBV6-4
D gene: .
J gene: TRBJ2-7
clone size: .
CDR3 protein: CASSDSLTGVDEQYF
CDR3 DNA: TGTGCCAGCAGTGACTCGCTCACAGGTGTCGACGAGCAGTACTTC

V gene: TRBV18
D gene: TRBD1
J gene: TRBJ1-5
clone size: .
CDR3 protein: CASSPLDRDAPQHF
CDR3 DNA: TGTGCCAGCTCACCACTGGACAGGGATGCGCCCCAGCATTTT

V gene: TRBV5-6
D gene: .
J gene: TRBJ1-1
clone size: .
CDR3 protein: CASSLGRGGTEAFF
CDR3 DNA: TGTGCCAGCAGCTTGGGGCGCGGGGGCACTGAAGCTTTCTTT

V gene: TRBV4-1
D gene: TRBD1
J gene: TRBJ2-7
clone size: .
CDR3 protein: CASSPRQGINEQYF
CDR3 DNA: TGCGCCAGCAGCCCGCGACAGGGGATTAACGAGCAGTACTTC

V gene: TRBV9
D gene: TRBD1
J gene: TRBJ2-7
clone size: .
CDR3 protein: CASSPRGTGAYEQYF
CDR3 DNA: TGTGCCAGCAGCCCCCGGGGGACAGGGGCCTACGAGCAGTACTTC

V gene: TRBV27
D gene: .
J gene: TRBJ2-1
clone size: .
CDR3 protein: CASSLLVQGLRNEQFF
CDR3 DNA: TGTGCCAGCAGTTTACTGGTCCAGGGGCTGAGGAATGAGCAGTTCTTC

V gene: TRBV27
D gene: .
J gene: TRBJ1-6
clone size: .
CDR3 protein: CASRAKNSPLHF
CDR3 DNA: TGTGCCAGCAGGGCCAAGAATTCACCCCTCCACTTT

V gene: TRBV29-1
D gene: .
J gene: TRBJ2-3
clone size: .
CDR3 protein: CSVEVGGDTQYF
CDR3 DNA: TGCAGCGTTGAAGTCGGAGGGGACACGCAGTATTTT

V gene: TRBV4-2
D gene: .
J gene: TRBJ2-3
clone size: .
CDR3 protein: CASSQDWGRSDTQYF
CDR3 DNA: TGTGCCAGCAGCCAAGATTGGGGGAGGTCGGATACGCAGTATTTT

V gene: TRBV5-1
D gene: .
J gene: TRBJ2-3
clone size: few
CDR3 protein: CASSWDLFTDTQYF
CDR3 DNA: TGCGCCAGCAGCTGGGACTTATTCACAGATACGCAGTATTTT

V gene: TRBV29-1
D gene: .
J gene: TRBJ1-2
clone size: once
CDR3 protein: CSVESGGRLGYTF
CDR3 DNA: TGCAGCGTTGAAAGTGGAGGACGGCTTGGCTACACCTTC

V gene: TRBV10-2
D gene: .
J gene: TRBJ1-4
clone size: .
CDR3 protein: CAILGRLPNEKLFF
CDR3 DNA: TGCGCCATCCTGGGCAGGCTGCCTAATGAAAAACTGTTTTTT

V gene: TRBV4-1
D gene: .
J gene: TRBJ2-7
clone size: .
CDR3 protein: CASSQDRGGGYEQYF
CDR3 DNA: TGCGCCAGCAGCCAAGATCGGGGAGGGGGCTACGAGCAGTACTTC

V gene: TRBV10-2
D gene: .
J gene: TRBJ1-3
clone size: .
CDR3 protein: CASSAGSGNTIYF
CDR3 DNA: TGCGCCAGCAGTGCAGGGTCTGGAAACACCATATATTTT

V gene: TRBV20-1
D gene: .
J gene: TRBJ1-2
clone size: .
CDR3 protein: CSPLGYGYTF
CDR3 DNA: TGCAGTCCCCTCGGCTATGGCTACACCTTC

V gene: TRBV5-5
D gene: TRBD1
J gene: TRBJ1-5
clone size: .
CDR3 protein: CASSLLSLDRGNQPQHF
CDR3 DNA: TGTGCCAGCAGCTTGCTCTCTCTGGACAGGGGGAATCAGCCCCAGCATTTT

V gene: TRBV5-4
D gene: TRBD1
J gene: TRBJ1-2
clone size: .
CDR3 protein: CASSLQGASYGYTF
CDR3 DNA: TGTGCCAGCAGCTTGCAGGGGGCGAGCTATGGCTACACCTTC

V gene: TRBV13
D gene: TRBD1
J gene: TRBJ2-5
clone size: few
CDR3 protein: CASSPSGQEFVETQYF
CDR3 DNA: TGTGCCAGCAGCCCCTCGGGACAGGAGTTCGTCGAGACCCAGTACTTC

V gene: TRBV19
D gene: TRBD1
J gene: TRBJ1-2
clone size: .
CDR3 protein: CASTAPGQGHGYTF
CDR3 DNA: TGTGCCAGTACCGCCCCGGGACAGGGCCATGGCTACACCTTC

V gene: TRBV13
D gene: .
J gene: TRBJ1-1
clone size: .
CDR3 protein: CASSSTENTEAFF
CDR3 DNA: TGTGCCAGCAGCTCGACAGAGAACACTGAAGCTTTCTTT

V gene: TRBV5-1
D gene: .
J gene: TRBJ2-1
clone size: .
CDR3 protein: CASSFSGPQNNEQFF
CDR3 DNA: TGCGCCAGCAGCTTCTCAGGGCCCCAAAACAATGAGCAGTTCTTC

V gene: TRBV7-6
D gene: .
J gene: TRBJ1-1
clone size: .
CDR3 protein: CASSLLGGGSTEAFF
CDR3 DNA: TGTGCCAGCAGCTTATTAGGCGGGGGTAGCACTGAAGCTTTCTTT

V gene: TRBV18
D gene: TRBD1
J gene: TRBJ1-2
clone size: .
CDR3 protein: CASSPRDRVFYGYTF
CDR3 DNA: TGTGCCAGCTCTCCCAGGGACAGGGTTTTTTATGGCTACACCTTC

V gene: TRBV11-3
D gene: TRBD1
J gene: TRBJ2-7
clone size: .
CDR3 protein: CASSLRTGQVAEQYF
CDR3 DNA: TGTGCCAGCAGCTTAAGAACAGGACAGGTGGCCGAGCAGTACTTC

V gene: TRBV19
D gene: .
J gene: TRBJ1-4
clone size: .
CDR3 protein: CASHPVGSKRGEKLFF
CDR3 DNA: TGTGCCAGCCACCCCGTAGGCAGCAAAAGGGGTGAAAAACTGTTTTTT

V gene: TRBV7-3
D gene: TRBD2
J gene: TRBJ2-2
clone size: .
CDR3 protein: CASSLYGGAPGELFF
CDR3 DNA: TGTGCCAGCAGCTTATACGGGGGGGCCCCCGGGGAGCTGTTTTTT

V gene: TRBV4-1
D gene: .
J gene: TRBJ2-3
clone size: .
CDR3 protein: CASSPRGARGSDTQYF
CDR3 DNA: TGCGCCAGCAGCCCCCGGGGGGCAAGGGGGTCAGATACGCAGTATTTT

V gene: TRBV6-1
D gene: TRBD2
J gene: TRBJ2-1
clone size: few
CDR3 protein: CASSEPGTSGSYNEQFF
CDR3 DNA: TGTGCCAGCAGTGAACCTGGGACTAGCGGATCCTACAATGAGCAGTTCTTC

V gene: TRBV5-1
D gene: TRBD2
J gene: TRBJ2-1
clone size: .
CDR3 protein: CASSSGLAGLSEQFF
CDR3 DNA: TGCGCCAGCAGCTCGGGACTAGCGGGGCTCTCGGAGCAGTTCTTC

V gene: TRBV5-6
D gene: .
J gene: TRBJ1-3
clone size: few
CDR3 protein: CASSRISDRDSGNTIYF
CDR3 DNA: TGTGCCAGCAGCCGAATTTCCGACAGAGACTCTGGAAACACCATATATTTT

V gene: TRBV5-1
D gene: .
J gene: TRBJ1-1
clone size: .
CDR3 protein: CASSPGMPGTEAFF
CDR3 DNA: TGCGCCAGCAGCCCCGGCATGCCGGGCACTGAAGCTTTCTTT

V gene: TRBV5-4
D gene: TRBD1
J gene: TRBJ2-7
clone size: few
CDR3 protein: CASSLEQGAPYEQYF
CDR3 DNA: TGTGCCAGCAGCTTGGAGCAGGGGGCACCCTACGAGCAGTACTTC

V gene: TRBV27
D gene: TRBD2
J gene: TRBJ2-7
clone size: .
CDR3 protein: CASSPSSGGVFYEQYF
CDR3 DNA: TGTGCCAGCAGTCCAAGCAGCGGGGGAGTGTTTTACGAGCAGTACTTC

V gene: TRBV7-9
D gene: TRBD1
J gene: TRBJ1-6
clone size: .
CDR3 protein: CASRVGLQGDSPLHF
CDR3 DNA: TGTGCCAGCAGGGTCGGCCTTCAGGGGGATTCACCCCTCCACTTT

V gene: TRBV11-3
D gene: TRBD1
J gene: TRBJ2-7
clone size: .
CDR3 protein: CASSPRTGDKDEQYF
CDR3 DNA: TGTGCCAGCAGCCCCAGGACAGGGGATAAGGACGAGCAGTACTTC

V gene: TRBV29-1
D gene: TRBD2
J gene: TRBJ2-3
clone size: .
CDR3 protein: CSVPGLAGSTDTQYF
CDR3 DNA: TGCAGCGTCCCCGGACTAGCGGGTAGCACAGATACGCAGTATTTT

V gene: TRBV5-8
D gene: TRBD1
J gene: TRBJ1-5
clone size: .
CDR3 protein: CASSLQGFSNQPQHF
CDR3 DNA: TGTGCCAGCAGCCTACAGGGGTTTAGCAATCAGCCCCAGCATTTT

V gene: TRBV5-1
D gene: .
J gene: TRBJ2-2
clone size: few
CDR3 protein: CASSLEGGGGFTGELFF
CDR3 DNA: TGCGCCAGCAGCTTGGAAGGCGGGGGCGGTTTCACCGGGGAGCTGTTTTTT

V gene: TRBV13
D gene: .
J gene: TRBJ1-6
clone size: .
CDR3 protein: CASSSLGGSPLHF
CDR3 DNA: TGTGCCAGCAGCTCATTGGGGGGTTCACCCCTCCACTTT

V gene: TRBV4-1
D gene: .
J gene: TRBJ2-1
clone size: .
CDR3 protein: CASSQTDRSPINEQFF
CDR3 DNA: TGCGCCAGCAGCCAAACCGACAGGTCCCCCATAAATGAGCAGTTCTTC

V gene: TRBV7-2
D gene: .
J gene: TRBJ1-2
clone size: .
CDR3 protein: CASSLEGPLYGYTF
CDR3 DNA: TGTGCCAGCAGCTTGGAGGGGCCGCTCTATGGCTACACCTTC

V gene: TRBV15
D gene: TRBD2
J gene: TRBJ2-2
clone size: .
CDR3 protein: CATSFRLAGGPDGELFF
CDR3 DNA: TGTGCCACCAGCTTCCGACTAGCGGGGGGGCCAGACGGGGAGCTGTTTTTT

V gene: TRBV6-5
D gene: TRBD1
J gene: TRBJ1-1
clone size: .
CDR3 protein: CASSYSSQGGNTEAFF
CDR3 DNA: TGTGCCAGCAGTTACTCCTCACAGGGGGGTAACACTGAAGCTTTCTTT

V gene: TRBV19
D gene: .
J gene: TRBJ1-1
clone size: .
CDR3 protein: CASRSLGGSTEAFF
CDR3 DNA: TGTGCCAGTAGATCCCTGGGGGGTTCGACTGAAGCTTTCTTT

V gene: TRBV5-1
D gene: .
J gene: TRBJ1-1
clone size: few
CDR3 protein: CASSSGTGLLGAFF
CDR3 DNA: TGCGCCAGCAGCTCCGGAACGGGGTTGTTGGGAGCTTTCTTT

V gene: TRBV19
D gene: TRBD1
J gene: TRBJ1-1
clone size: few
CDR3 protein: CASSLQGAGTEAFF
CDR3 DNA: TGTGCCAGTAGTTTACAGGGGGCAGGAACTGAAGCTTTCTTT

V gene: TRBV19
D gene: .
J gene: TRBJ1-1
clone size: .
CDR3 protein: CASTTLRRVNTEAFF
CDR3 DNA: TGTGCCAGTACTACCCTCCGCAGGGTGAACACTGAAGCTTTCTTT